This T cell receptor beta chain was captured by sequencing in a study of blood T cell repertoires in COVID-19. At the level of the study: PBMCs, B-cell-depleted T cells, or T cells provided the cDNA or gDNA that made up the material.

As processed by the authors: Reference gene primer amplification gave estimated nucleated cell counts. Sequencing used immunoSEQ multiplex PCR; TCRdb keeps in-frame clones, though not all of them. Clone size and the V and J calls come from that table; the DNA yielded D and trimming. Of around 130,000 clones listed, around 91% are singletons. The CDR3 totals 15 residues. CDR1 MNHEY and CDR2 SVGAGI come from the germline V gene. V lost 8 bases to trimming and J lost 0 bases, with 14 bases between them. The receptor was derived from a man aged 70 or older with active or convalescent COVID-19. V gene TRBV6-5 combines with J gene TRBJ1-3; D not resolved. The sequenced sample consisted of peripheral blood. The CDR3 here is CASRVAILSGNTIYF. For the CDR3, the DNA is TGTGCCAGCCGGGTAGCTATCCTCTCTGGAAACACCATATATTTT.